The T cell receptor (beta chain) described here comes from a study of T cell changes during pregnancy in multiple sclerosis. Germline-derived CDR1 and CDR2 are LNHDA and SQIVND (reference sequence). The length of the CDR3 is 15 residues. V lost 6 bases to trimming and J lost 4 bases, with 16 bases between them. Profiling relied on immunoSEQ multiplex PCR, and the TCRdb table lists in-frame clones only, not all of them. The profile shows some 47,000 clones, 85% to 90% of them singletons. The TCR was taken from a female donor with multiple sclerosis, enrolled in a pregnancy study. The V call is TRBV19, the J call TRBJ1-5; the D gene is possibly TRBD1 (6 bases). This material consisted of peripheral blood, taken in the first trimester of pregnancy. CDR3 DNA sequence: TGTGCCAGTAGGGAGGGGGGGAGCCGTAATCAGCCCCAGCATTTT. Protein product: CASREGGSRNQPQHF.